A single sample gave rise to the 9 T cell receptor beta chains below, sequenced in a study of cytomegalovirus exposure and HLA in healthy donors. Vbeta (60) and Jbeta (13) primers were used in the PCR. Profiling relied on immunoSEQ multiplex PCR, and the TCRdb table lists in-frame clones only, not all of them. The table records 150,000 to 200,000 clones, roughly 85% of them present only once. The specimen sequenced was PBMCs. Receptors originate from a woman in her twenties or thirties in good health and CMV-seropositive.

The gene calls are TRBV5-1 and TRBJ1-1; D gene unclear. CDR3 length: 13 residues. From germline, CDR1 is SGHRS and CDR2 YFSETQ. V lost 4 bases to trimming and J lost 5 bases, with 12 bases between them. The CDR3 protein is CASSTEVGTEAFF. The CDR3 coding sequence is TGCGCCAGCAGCACGGAGGTTGGGACTGAAGCTTTCTTT.

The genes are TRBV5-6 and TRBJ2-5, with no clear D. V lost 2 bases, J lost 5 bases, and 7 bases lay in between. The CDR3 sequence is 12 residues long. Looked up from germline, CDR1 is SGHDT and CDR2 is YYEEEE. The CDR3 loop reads CASSFGPETQYF. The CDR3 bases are TGTGCCAGCAGCTTTGGCCCCGAGACCCAGTACTTC.

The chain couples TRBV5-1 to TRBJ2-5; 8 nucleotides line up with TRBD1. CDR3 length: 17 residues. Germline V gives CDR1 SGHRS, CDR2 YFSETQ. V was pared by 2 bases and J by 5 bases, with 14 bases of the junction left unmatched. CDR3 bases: TGCGCCAGCAGCTTCCGGACAGGGAGGTTGGTGACGGAGACCCAGTACTTC. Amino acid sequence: CASSFRTGRLVTETQYF.

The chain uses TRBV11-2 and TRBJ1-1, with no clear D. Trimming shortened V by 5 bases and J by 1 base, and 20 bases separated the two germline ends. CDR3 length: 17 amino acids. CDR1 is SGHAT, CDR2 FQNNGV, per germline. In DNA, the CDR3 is TGTGCCAGCAGCCCCAGTAGGCCGCCGACTGGGAACACTGAAGCTTTCTTT. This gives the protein CASSPSRPPTGNTEAFF. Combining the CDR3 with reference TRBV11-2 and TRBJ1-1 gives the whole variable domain EAGVAQSPRYKIIEKRQSVAFWCNPISGHATLYWYQQILGQGPKLLIQFQNNGVVDDSQLPKDRFSAERLKGVDSTLKIQPAKLEDSAVYLCASSPSRPPTGNTEAFFGQGTRLTVV.

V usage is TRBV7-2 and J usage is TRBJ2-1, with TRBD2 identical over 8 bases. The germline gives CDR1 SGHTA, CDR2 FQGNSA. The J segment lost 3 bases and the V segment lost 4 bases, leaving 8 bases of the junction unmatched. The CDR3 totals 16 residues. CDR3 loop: CASSSQIAGSYNEQFF. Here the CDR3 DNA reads TGTGCCAGCAGCTCCCAGATAGCGGGGAGCTACAATGAGCAGTTCTTC. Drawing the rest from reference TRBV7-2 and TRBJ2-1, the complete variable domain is GAGVSQSPSNKVTEKGKDVELRCDPISGHTALYWYRQSLGQGLEFLIYFQGNSAPDKSGLPSDRFSAERTGGSVSTLTIQRTQQEDSAVYLCASSSQIAGSYNEQFFGPGTRLTVL.

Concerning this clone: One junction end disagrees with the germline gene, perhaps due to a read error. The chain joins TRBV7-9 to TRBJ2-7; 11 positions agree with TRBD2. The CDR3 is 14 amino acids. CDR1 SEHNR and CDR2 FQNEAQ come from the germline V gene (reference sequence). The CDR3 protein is CASSSLGLADEQYF. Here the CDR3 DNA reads TGCGCCAGCAGCTCCCTGGGACTAGCGGACGAGCAGTACTTC.

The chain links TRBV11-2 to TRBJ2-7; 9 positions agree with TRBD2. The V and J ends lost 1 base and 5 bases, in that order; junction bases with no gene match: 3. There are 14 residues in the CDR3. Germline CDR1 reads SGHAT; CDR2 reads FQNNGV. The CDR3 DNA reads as TGTGCCAGCAGCTTAGGCGGGGGGGCCCACGAGCAGTACTTC. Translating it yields CASSLGGGAHEQYF.

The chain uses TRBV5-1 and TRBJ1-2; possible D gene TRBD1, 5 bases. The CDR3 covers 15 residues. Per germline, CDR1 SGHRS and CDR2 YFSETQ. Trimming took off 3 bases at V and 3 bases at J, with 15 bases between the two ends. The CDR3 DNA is TGCGCCAGCAGCTCGACAGTCCTTCAGGACTATGGCTACACCTTC. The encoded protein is CASSSTVLQDYGYTF.

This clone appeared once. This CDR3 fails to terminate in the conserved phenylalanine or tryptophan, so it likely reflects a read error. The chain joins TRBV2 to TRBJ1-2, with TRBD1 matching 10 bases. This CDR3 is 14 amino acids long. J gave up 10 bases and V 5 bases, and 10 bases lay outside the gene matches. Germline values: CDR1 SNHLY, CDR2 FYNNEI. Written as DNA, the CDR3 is TGTGCCAGCAGTATGGACAGGGGGTCGCATAACTACACCCTC. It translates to CASSMDRGSHNYTL.